The TCR beta chain under discussion was sequenced for a study of blood T cell repertoires in COVID-19. The overall study: PBMCs, B-cell-depleted T cells, or T cells provided the cDNA or gDNA that made up the material.

Per the original data handling: Cell counts per sample came from amplifying reference gene primers. TCRdb's table, derived via immunoSEQ multiplex PCR, lists solely in-frame clones and lacks some. The V and J calls and clone size come from that table; D and trimming were worked out from the DNA. The sample gives 270,000 or so clones, about 89% of which show up once; approximately 2.4% is in the top ten. The CDR3 has 13 residues. Germline-derived CDR1 and CDR2 are KGHSH and LQKENI. V was pared by 2 bases and J by 3 bases, with 7 bases between. All enrollees were roughly 18 to 90 years old and from about 24 US areas.

The TCR comes from a woman aged 18 to 35 who had recovered from COVID-19. The V and J genes are TRBV18 and TRBJ1-1; no definite D call. Sequenced material: PBMCs or T cells enriched from blood (not recorded which). Here the CDR3 DNA reads TGTGCCAGCTCACCAGTGGCAGACACTGAAGCTTTCTTT. This codes for CASSPVADTEAFF.